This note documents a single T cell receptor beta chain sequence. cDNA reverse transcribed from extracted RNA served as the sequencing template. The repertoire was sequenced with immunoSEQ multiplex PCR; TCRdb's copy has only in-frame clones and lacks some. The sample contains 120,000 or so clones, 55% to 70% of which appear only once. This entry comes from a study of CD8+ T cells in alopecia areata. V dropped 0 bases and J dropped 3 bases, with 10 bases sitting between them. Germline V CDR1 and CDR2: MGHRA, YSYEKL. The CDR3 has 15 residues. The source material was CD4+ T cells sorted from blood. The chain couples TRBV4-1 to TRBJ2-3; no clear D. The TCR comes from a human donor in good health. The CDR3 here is CASSQERSVTDTQYF. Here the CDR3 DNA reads TGCGCCAGCAGCCAAGAAAGGTCTGTTACAGATACGCAGTATTTT.